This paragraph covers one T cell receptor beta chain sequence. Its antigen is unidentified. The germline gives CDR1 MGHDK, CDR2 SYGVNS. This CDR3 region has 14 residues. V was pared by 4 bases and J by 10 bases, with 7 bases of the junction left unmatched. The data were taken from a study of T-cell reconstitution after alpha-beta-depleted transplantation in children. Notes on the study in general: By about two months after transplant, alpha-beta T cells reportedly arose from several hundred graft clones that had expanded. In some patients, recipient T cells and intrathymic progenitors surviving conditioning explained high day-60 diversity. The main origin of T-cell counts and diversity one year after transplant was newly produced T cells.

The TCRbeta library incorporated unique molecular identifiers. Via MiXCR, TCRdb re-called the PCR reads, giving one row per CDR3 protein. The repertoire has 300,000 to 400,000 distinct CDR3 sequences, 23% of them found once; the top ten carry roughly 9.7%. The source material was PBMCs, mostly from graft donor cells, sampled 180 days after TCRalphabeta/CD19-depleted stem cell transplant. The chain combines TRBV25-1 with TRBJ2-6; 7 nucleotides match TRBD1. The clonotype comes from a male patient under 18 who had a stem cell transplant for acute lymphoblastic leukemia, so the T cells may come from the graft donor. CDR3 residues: CASSARTGRNVLTF. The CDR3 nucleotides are TGTGCCAGCAGTGCCCGGACAGGCAGGAACGTCCTGACTTTC.